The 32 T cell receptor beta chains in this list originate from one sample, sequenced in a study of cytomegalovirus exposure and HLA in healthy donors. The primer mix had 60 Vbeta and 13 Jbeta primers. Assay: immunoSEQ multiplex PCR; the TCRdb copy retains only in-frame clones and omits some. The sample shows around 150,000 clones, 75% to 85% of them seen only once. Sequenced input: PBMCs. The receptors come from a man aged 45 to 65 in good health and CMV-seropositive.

CDR3 loop: CASSLAVSGANVLTF. The CDR3 DNA sequence: TGTGCCAGCAGCTTGGCGGTCTCTGGGGCCAACGTCCTGACTTTC. The gene calls are TRBV5-5 and TRBJ2-6; D gene uncertain. V gave up 0 bases and J gave up 0 bases, with 4 bases separating them. This CDR3 contains 15 residues. The V gene's germline CDR1 is SGHKS and CDR2 YYEKEE (reference sequence). The variable domain in full, with the rest retrieved from reference TRBV5-5 and TRBJ2-6, is DAGVTQSPTHLIKTRGQQVTLRCSPISGHKSVSWYQQVLGQGPQFIFQYYEKEERGRGNFPDRFSARQFPNYSSELNVNALLLGDSALYLCASSLAVSGANVLTFGAGSRLTVL.

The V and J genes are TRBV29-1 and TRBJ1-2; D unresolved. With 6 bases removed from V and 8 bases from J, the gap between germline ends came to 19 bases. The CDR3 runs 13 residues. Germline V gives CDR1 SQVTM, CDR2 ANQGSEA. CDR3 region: CSVGSGSSGGYTF. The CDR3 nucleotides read TGCAGCGTCGGGTCGGGGAGTTCGGGGGGCTACACCTTC.

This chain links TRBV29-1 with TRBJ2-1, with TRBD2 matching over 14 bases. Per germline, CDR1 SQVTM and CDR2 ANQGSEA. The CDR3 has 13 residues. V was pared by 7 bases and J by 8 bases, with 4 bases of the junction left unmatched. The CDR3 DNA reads TGCAGCGCGATGGGACTAGCGGGAGATGAGCAGTTCTTC. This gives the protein CSAMGLAGDEQFF.

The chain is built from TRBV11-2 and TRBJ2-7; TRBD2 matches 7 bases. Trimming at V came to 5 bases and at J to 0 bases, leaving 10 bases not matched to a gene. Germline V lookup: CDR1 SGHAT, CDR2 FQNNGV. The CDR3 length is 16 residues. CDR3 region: CASSKTLAESSYEQYF. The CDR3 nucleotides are TGTGCCAGCAGCAAAACCCTAGCGGAAAGCTCCTACGAGCAGTACTTC.

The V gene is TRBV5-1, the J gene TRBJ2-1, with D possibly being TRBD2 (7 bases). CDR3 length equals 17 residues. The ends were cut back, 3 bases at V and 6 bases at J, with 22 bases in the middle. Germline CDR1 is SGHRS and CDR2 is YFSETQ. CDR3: CASSSPRGGDRFNEQFF. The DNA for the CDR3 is TGCGCCAGCAGCTCCCCGAGGGGGGGAGACCGTTTCAATGAGCAGTTCTTC.

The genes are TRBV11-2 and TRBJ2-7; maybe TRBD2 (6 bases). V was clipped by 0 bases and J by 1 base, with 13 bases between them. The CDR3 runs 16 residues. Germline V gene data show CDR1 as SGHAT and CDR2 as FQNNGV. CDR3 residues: CASSLDSGDFSYEQYF. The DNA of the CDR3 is TGTGCCAGCAGCTTAGACTCGGGGGATTTTTCCTACGAGCAGTACTTC.

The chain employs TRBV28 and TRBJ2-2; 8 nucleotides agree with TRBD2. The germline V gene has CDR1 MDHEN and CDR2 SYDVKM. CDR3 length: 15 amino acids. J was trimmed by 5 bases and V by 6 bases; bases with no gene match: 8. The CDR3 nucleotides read TGTGCCAGCAGCCCCGGGAGGGCGGGGACCGGGGAGCTGTTTTTT. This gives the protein CASSPGRAGTGELFF.

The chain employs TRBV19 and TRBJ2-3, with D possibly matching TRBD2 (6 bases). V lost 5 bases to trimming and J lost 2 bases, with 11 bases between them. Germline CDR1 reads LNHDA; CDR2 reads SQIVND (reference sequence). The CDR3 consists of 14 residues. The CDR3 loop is CASSPRDSTDTQYF. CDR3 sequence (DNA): TGTGCCAGTAGTCCCCGGGACTCCACAGATACGCAGTATTTT.

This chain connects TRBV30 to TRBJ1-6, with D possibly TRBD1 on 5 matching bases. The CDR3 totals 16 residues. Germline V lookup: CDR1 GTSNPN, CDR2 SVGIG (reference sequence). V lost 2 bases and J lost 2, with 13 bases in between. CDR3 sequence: CAWSSRPTAYNSPLHF. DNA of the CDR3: TGTGCCTGGAGTAGTCGCCCGACAGCCTATAATTCACCCCTCCACTTT.

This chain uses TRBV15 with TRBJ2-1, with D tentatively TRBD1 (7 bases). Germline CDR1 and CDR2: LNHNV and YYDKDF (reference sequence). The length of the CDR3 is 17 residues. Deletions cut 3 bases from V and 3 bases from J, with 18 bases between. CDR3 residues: CATSRTGGGGYYNEQFF. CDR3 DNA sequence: TGTGCCACCAGCAGGACCGGAGGGGGCGGGTACTACAATGAGCAGTTCTTC.

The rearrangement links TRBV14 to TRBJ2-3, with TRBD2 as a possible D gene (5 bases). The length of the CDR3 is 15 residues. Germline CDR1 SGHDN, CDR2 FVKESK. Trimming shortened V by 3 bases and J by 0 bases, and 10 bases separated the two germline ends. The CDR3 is CASSQRVGSTDTQYF. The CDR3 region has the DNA TGTGCCAGCAGCCAGAGGGTGGGGAGCACAGATACGCAGTATTTT.

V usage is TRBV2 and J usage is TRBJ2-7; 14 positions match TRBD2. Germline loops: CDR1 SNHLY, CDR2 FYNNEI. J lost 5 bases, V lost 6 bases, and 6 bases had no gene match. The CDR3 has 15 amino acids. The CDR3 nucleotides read TGTGCCAGCAGAGGGACTAGCGGGAGTCAGGACGAGCAGTACTTC. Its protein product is CASRGTSGSQDEQYF. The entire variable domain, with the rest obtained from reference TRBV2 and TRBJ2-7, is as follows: EPEVTQTPSHQVTQMGQEVILRCVPISNHLYFYWYRQILGQKVEFLVSFYNNEISEKSEIFDDQFSVERPDGSNFTLKIRSTKLEDSAMYFCASRGTSGSQDEQYFGPGTRLTVT.

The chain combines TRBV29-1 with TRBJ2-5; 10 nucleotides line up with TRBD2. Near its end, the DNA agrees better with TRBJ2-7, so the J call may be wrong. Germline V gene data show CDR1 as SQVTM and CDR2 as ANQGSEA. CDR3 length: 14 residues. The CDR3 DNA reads TGCAGCGTTGAAAGGGGGACTAGCGATAGCGAGCAGTACTTC. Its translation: CSVERGTSDSEQYF.

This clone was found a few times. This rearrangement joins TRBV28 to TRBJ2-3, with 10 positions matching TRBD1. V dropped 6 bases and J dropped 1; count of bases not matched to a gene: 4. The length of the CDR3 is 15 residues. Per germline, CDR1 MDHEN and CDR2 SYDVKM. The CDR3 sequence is CASRPGTGGTDTQYF. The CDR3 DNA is TGTGCCAGCAGACCCGGGACAGGGGGCACAGATACGCAGTATTTT.

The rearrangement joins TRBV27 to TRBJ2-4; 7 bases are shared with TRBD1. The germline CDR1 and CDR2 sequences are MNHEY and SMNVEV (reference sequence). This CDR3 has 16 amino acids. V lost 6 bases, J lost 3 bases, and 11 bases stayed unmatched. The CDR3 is CASSFGGQAYKNIQYF. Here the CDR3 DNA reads TGTGCCAGCAGCTTCGGAGGACAGGCTTACAAAAACATTCAGTACTTC.

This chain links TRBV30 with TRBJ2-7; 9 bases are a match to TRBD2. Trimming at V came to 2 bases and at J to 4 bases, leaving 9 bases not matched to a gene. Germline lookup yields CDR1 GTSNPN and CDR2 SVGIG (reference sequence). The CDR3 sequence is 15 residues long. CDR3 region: CAWSIFGGRGYEQYF. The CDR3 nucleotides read TGTGCCTGGAGTATATTTGGCGGGAGGGGTTACGAGCAGTACTTC.

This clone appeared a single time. The CDR3 DNA follows: TGTGCCTGGAGTGTCCGGGCGGGAGATACGCAGTATTTT. Translating it yields CAWSVRAGDTQYF. This chain links TRBV30 with TRBJ2-3, with D tentatively TRBD2 (5 bases). V was shortened by 0 bases and J by 5 bases, with 9 bases between the two germline ends. The germline V gene has CDR1 GTSNPN and CDR2 SVGIG (reference sequence). CDR3 size: 13 residues.

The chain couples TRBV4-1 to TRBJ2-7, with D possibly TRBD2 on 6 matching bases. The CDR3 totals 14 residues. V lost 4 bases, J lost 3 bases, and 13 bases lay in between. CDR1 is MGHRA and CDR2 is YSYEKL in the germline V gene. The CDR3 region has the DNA TGCGCCAGCAGCCCCCGAGGGACTGACTACGAGCAGTACTTC. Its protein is CASSPRGTDYEQYF.

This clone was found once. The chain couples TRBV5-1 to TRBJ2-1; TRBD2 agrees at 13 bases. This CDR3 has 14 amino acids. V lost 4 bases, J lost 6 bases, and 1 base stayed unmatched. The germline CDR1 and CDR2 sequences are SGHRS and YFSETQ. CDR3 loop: CASSGLAGVNEQFF. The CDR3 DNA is TGCGCCAGCAGCGGACTAGCGGGAGTCAATGAGCAGTTCTTC.

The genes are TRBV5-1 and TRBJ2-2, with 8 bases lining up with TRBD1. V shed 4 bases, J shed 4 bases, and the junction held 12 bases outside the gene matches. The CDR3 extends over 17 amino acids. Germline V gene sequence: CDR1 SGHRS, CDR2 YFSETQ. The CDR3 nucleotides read TGCGCCAGCAGCAAGGGCCCAGAGACAGGGGCCACCGGGGAGCTGTTTTTT. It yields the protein CASSKGPETGATGELFF.

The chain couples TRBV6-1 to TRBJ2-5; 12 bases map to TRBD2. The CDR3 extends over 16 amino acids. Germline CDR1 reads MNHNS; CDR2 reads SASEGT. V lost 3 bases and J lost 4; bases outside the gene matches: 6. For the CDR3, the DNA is TGTGCCAGCAGTGATGTCCCTAGCGGGAGGGGAGAGACCCAGTACTTC. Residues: CASSDVPSGRGETQYF.

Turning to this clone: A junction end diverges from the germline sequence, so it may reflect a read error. The CDR3 sequence: CSSSVTGQGSSPLHF. CDR3 nucleotides: TGCTCCAGCAGTGTTACGGGACAGGGTAGTTCACCCCTCCACTTT. The V call is TRBV10-2, the J call TRBJ1-6; 9 bases are shared with TRBD1. Germline V gene lookup returns CDR1 WSHSY and CDR2 SAAADI. The CDR3 totals 15 residues.

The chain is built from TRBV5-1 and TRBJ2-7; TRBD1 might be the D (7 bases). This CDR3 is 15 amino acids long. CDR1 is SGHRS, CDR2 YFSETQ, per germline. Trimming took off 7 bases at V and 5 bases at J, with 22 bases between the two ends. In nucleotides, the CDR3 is TGCGCCAGCTTGAGGGGGCTCCGGACGGGGGACGAGCAGTACTTC. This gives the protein CASLRGLRTGDEQYF.

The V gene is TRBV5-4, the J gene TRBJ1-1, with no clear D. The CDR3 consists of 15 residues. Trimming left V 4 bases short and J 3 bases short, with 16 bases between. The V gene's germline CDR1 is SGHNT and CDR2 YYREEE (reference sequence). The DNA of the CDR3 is TGTGCCAGCAGCCCTACGTTTAGCGGGGACACTGAAGCTTTCTTT. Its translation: CASSPTFSGDTEAFF.

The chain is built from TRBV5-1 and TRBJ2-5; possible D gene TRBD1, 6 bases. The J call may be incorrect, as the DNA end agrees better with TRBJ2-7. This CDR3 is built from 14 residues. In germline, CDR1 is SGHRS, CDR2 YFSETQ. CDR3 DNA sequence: TGCGCCAGCAGCTCCCAAGGGGGAGCCTACGAGCAGTACTTC. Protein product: CASSSQGGAYEQYF.

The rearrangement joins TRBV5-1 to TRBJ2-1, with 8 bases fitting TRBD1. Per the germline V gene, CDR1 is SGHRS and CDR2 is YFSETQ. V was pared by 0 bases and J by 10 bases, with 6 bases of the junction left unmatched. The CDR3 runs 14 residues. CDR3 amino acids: CASSLGPTGEEQFF. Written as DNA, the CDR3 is TGCGCCAGCAGCTTGGGGCCGACAGGGGAGGAGCAGTTCTTC.

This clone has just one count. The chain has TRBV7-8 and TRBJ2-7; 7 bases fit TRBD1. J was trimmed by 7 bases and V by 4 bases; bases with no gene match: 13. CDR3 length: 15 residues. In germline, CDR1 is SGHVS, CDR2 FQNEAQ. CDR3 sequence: CASSSPPPGQREQYF. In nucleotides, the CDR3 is TGTGCCAGCAGCTCTCCCCCCCCGGGACAGAGAGAGCAGTACTTC. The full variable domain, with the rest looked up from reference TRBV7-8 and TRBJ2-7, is GAGVSQSPRYKVAKRGQDVALRCDPISGHVSLFWYQQALGQGPEFLTYFQNEAQLDKSGLPSDRFFAERPEGSVSTLKIQRTQQEDSAVYLCASSSPPPGQREQYFGPGTRLTVT.

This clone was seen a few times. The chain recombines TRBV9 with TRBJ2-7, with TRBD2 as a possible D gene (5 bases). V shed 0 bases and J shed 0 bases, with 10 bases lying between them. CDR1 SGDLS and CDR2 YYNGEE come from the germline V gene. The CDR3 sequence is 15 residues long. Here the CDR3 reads CASSVGLTLSYEQYF. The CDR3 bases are TGTGCCAGCAGCGTAGGACTAACTCTCTCCTACGAGCAGTACTTC. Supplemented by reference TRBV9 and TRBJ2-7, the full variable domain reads DSGVTQTPKHLITATGQRVTLRCSPRSGDLSVYWYQQSLDQGLQFLIQYYNGEERAKGNILERFSAQQFPDLHSELNLSSLELGDSALYFCASSVGLTLSYEQYFGPGTRLTVT.

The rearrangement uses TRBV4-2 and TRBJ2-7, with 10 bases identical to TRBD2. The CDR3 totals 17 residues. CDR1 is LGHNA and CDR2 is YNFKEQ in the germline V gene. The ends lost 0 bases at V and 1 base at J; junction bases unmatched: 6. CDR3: CASSQEGTSAISYEQYF. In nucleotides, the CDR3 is TGTGCCAGCAGCCAAGAAGGGACTAGCGCGATATCCTACGAGCAGTACTTC.

The CDR3 nucleotides are TGTGCCAGCAGGACGACAGGGGGGTATAATCAGCCCCAGCATTTT. Its protein is CASRTTGGYNQPQHF. The chain links TRBV27 to TRBJ1-5; 9 bases match TRBD1. This CDR3 contains 15 residues. The germline V gene encodes CDR1 MNHEY and CDR2 SMNVEV (reference sequence). Trimming cost V 6 bases and J 4 bases; bases outside gene matches: 7.

The DNA for the CDR3 is TGTGCCAGCCTACCGACAGGGGCCGGGGAGCTGTTTTTT. It codes for CASLPTGAGELFF. The V call is TRBV7-9, the J call TRBJ2-2; 8 bases fit TRBD1. V shed 8 bases, J shed 6 bases, and the junction held 5 bases outside the gene matches. Germline CDR1 reads SEHNR; CDR2 reads FQNEAQ (reference sequence). This CDR3 comprises 13 residues. Combining the CDR3 with reference TRBV7-9 and TRBJ2-2 gives the whole variable domain DTGVSQNPRHKITKRGQNVTFRCDPISEHNRLYWYRQTLGQGPEFLTYFQNEAQLEKSRLLSDRFSAERPKGSFSTLEIQRTEQGDSAMYLCASLPTGAGELFFGEGSRLTVL.

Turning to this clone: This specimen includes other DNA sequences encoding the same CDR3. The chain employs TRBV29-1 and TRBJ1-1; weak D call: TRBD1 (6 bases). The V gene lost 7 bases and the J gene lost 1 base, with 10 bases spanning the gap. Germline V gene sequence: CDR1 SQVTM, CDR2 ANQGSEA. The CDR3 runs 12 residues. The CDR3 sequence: CSGSRGNTEAFF. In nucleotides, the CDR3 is TGCAGCGGGAGCAGGGGGAACACTGAAGCTTTCTTT.